A selection of T cell receptor beta chains follows, all from one sample in a study of T cell responses to AZD1222 COVID-19 vaccine. Some clones are missing from TCRdb's copy, which holds only in-frame ones; the method was immunoSEQ multiplex PCR. Among 160,000 or so clones, 85% to 95% were seen once, and the ten largest hold approximately 5.5%. Sample: peripheral blood, taken 28 days after the second AZD1222 dose. These receptors all stem from an adult who received the AZD1222 COVID-19 vaccine. Each CDR3 is given with its conserved first and last residue. Each record gives: clone size, D gene, V gene, J gene, CDR3 DNA, CDR3 protein. A D gene is named only where the DNA matches it firmly. Not all rows give a size; the values are once, few, many and, for expanded clones, a class.

clone_size: -; d_call: TRBD2; v_call: TRBV29-1; j_call: TRBJ2-3; cdr3_nt: TGCAGCGTTGAATCCGGGACTAGCGGCACAGATACGCAGTATTTT; cdr3_aa: CSVESGTSGTDTQYF
clone_size: -; d_call: -; v_call: TRBV18; j_call: TRBJ2-5; cdr3_nt: TGTGCCAGCTCCCTTAGCGTGCAAGAGACCCAGTACTTC; cdr3_aa: CASSLSVQETQYF
clone_size: -; d_call: -; v_call: TRBV15; j_call: TRBJ1-5; cdr3_nt: TGTGCCACCAGCAGAGATGGGGAATTATCAGGGGTTCAGCCCCAGCATTTT; cdr3_aa: CATSRDGELSGVQPQHF
clone_size: once; d_call: -; v_call: TRBV4-1; j_call: TRBJ2-1; cdr3_nt: TGCGCCAGCAGCCACCCAAGCGGCAGCTCCTACAATGAGCAGTTCTTC; cdr3_aa: CASSHPSGSSYNEQFF
clone_size: -; d_call: TRBD2; v_call: TRBV5-1; j_call: TRBJ2-1; cdr3_nt: TGCGCCAGCAGCTTGGGACTAGCGGGAGCGTCCCGAGGCGATGAGCAGTTCTTC; cdr3_aa: CASSLGLAGASRGDEQFF
clone_size: few; d_call: -; v_call: TRBV19; j_call: TRBJ1-1; cdr3_nt: TGTGCCAGTAGTATAGGTAGGGGGGCGAACACTGAAGCTTTCTTT; cdr3_aa: CASSIGRGANTEAFF
clone_size: -; d_call: TRBD2; v_call: TRBV30; j_call: TRBJ2-5; cdr3_nt: TGTGCCTGGAGGAAAACCACTAGCGTCTGGGAGACCCAGTACTTC; cdr3_aa: CAWRKTTSVWETQYF
clone_size: -; d_call: -; v_call: TRBV27; j_call: TRBJ1-5; cdr3_nt: TGTGCCAGCAGTTTTTGGGGGAATGGGCAGCCCCAGCATTTT; cdr3_aa: CASSFWGNGQPQHF
clone_size: -; d_call: TRBD2; v_call: TRBV15; j_call: TRBJ2-1; cdr3_nt: TGTGCCACCAGCAGAGTAGGGAGCGGGAGGGCCACTAGCTCCTACAATGAGCAGTTCTTC; cdr3_aa: CATSRVGSGRATSSYNEQFF
clone_size: -; d_call: -; v_call: TRBV5-4; j_call: TRBJ1-4; cdr3_nt: TGTGCCAGCAGTTCTACGGGACAAACTAATGAAAAACTGTTTTTT; cdr3_aa: CASSSTGQTNEKLFF
clone_size: -; d_call: -; v_call: TRBV29-1; j_call: TRBJ1-3; cdr3_nt: TGCAGCGTTGAGCTCTTCTCTGGAAACACCATATATTTT; cdr3_aa: CSVELFSGNTIYF
clone_size: few; d_call: -; v_call: TRBV4-3; j_call: TRBJ1-5; cdr3_nt: TGCGCCAGCAGCCAAGATCTAAGGGGCAATCAGCCCCAGCATTTT; cdr3_aa: CASSQDLRGNQPQHF
clone_size: once; d_call: TRBD1; v_call: TRBV28; j_call: TRBJ1-4; cdr3_nt: TGTGCCAGCAGTTCGCTGCGGGACAGGACTAATGAAAAACTGTTTTTT; cdr3_aa: CASSSLRDRTNEKLFF
clone_size: -; d_call: TRBD2; v_call: TRBV10-2; j_call: TRBJ2-1; cdr3_nt: TGCGCCAGCAGTCCTACTAGCGGAGGGAATGAGCAGTTCTTC; cdr3_aa: CASSPTSGGNEQFF
clone_size: -; d_call: TRBD1; v_call: TRBV24-1; j_call: TRBJ2-7; cdr3_nt: TGTGCCACCAGTGACTCCACAGGACAGGGTAGCTCCTACGAGCAGTACTTC; cdr3_aa: CATSDSTGQGSSYEQYF
clone_size: once; d_call: TRBD2; v_call: TRBV7-9; j_call: TRBJ2-1; cdr3_nt: TGTGCCAGCAGCGAACGGACTAGCGCCGGGGAGGAGCAGTTCTTC; cdr3_aa: CASSERTSAGEEQFF
clone_size: -; d_call: TRBD1; v_call: TRBV6-5; j_call: TRBJ1-5; cdr3_nt: TGTGCCAGCAGGGGACAGGGGGGCAATCAGCCCCAGCATTTT; cdr3_aa: CASRGQGGNQPQHF
clone_size: -; d_call: -; v_call: TRBV14; j_call: TRBJ2-1; cdr3_nt: TGTGCCAGCAGCCAGAGGGTAGTAGAGAATGAGCAGTTCTTC; cdr3_aa: CASSQRVVENEQFF
clone_size: -; d_call: -; v_call: TRBV4-1; j_call: TRBJ1-1; cdr3_nt: TGCGCCAGCAGCCAAGGAGCTCATGGATTGGACACTGAAGCTTTCTTT; cdr3_aa: CASSQGAHGLDTEAFF
clone_size: -; d_call: TRBD2; v_call: TRBV6-5; j_call: TRBJ2-2; cdr3_nt: TGTGCCAGCACCAGACTAGCGGGAGTAGTCGGGGAGCTGTTTTTT; cdr3_aa: CASTRLAGVVGELFF
clone_size: -; d_call: -; v_call: TRBV28; j_call: TRBJ2-2; cdr3_nt: TGTGCCAGCAGTTTATTCATGGGGGAGCTGTTTTTT; cdr3_aa: CASSLFMGELFF
clone_size: -; d_call: TRBD2; v_call: TRBV2; j_call: TRBJ2-7; cdr3_nt: TGTGCCAGCAGTTTGGGCGGGAGTTCCTACGAGCAGTACTTC; cdr3_aa: CASSLGGSSYEQYF
clone_size: -; d_call: -; v_call: TRBV18; j_call: TRBJ2-1; cdr3_nt: TGTGCCAGCTCACCACCTGCGGGTTTAGGCAATGAGCAGTTCTTC; cdr3_aa: CASSPPAGLGNEQFF
clone_size: -; d_call: -; v_call: TRBV7-9; j_call: TRBJ2-1; cdr3_nt: TGTGCCAGCAGCTTGTATGGTGAGCAGTTCTTC; cdr3_aa: CASSLYGEQFF
clone_size: -; d_call: -; v_call: TRBV20-1; j_call: TRBJ2-7; cdr3_nt: TGCAGTGCTAGTGCGAGCGCGTACTACGAGCAGTACTTC; cdr3_aa: CSASASAYYEQYF
clone_size: -; d_call: TRBD1; v_call: TRBV5-1; j_call: TRBJ2-2; cdr3_nt: TGCGCCAGCAGCTTGGGACAGGGAACCACCGGGGAGCTGTTTTTT; cdr3_aa: CASSLGQGTTGELFF
clone_size: -; d_call: -; v_call: TRBV30; j_call: TRBJ2-5; cdr3_nt: TGTGCCTGGAGCCCCGGGGCGGGTTGGGGAGAGACCCAGTACTTC; cdr3_aa: CAWSPGAGWGETQYF
clone_size: -; d_call: TRBD2; v_call: TRBV29-1; j_call: TRBJ2-1; cdr3_nt: TGCAGCGGCGAGCGGGAGTATTACGAGCAGTTCTTC; cdr3_aa: CSGEREYYEQFF
clone_size: -; d_call: TRBD2; v_call: TRBV27; j_call: TRBJ2-1; cdr3_nt: TGTGCCAGCAGTTTATTGGGTGGCAGGGGGCTGAAGACTAGCGGGAGCCAGTTCTTC; cdr3_aa: CASSLLGGRGLKTSGSQFF
clone_size: -; d_call: TRBD1; v_call: TRBV7-9; j_call: TRBJ1-1; cdr3_nt: TGTGCCAGCAGCTTAGGGACAGGGGTTGAAGCTTTCTTT; cdr3_aa: CASSLGTGVEAFF
clone_size: -; d_call: TRBD2; v_call: TRBV11-2; j_call: TRBJ2-1; cdr3_nt: TGTGCCAGCAGCTCGATAGCGGGTCGTCACAATGAGCAGTTCTTC; cdr3_aa: CASSSIAGRHNEQFF
clone_size: -; d_call: -; v_call: TRBV2; j_call: TRBJ2-2; cdr3_nt: TGTGCCAGCAGCCTAGTTATAGGGGAGCTGTTTTTT; cdr3_aa: CASSLVIGELFF
clone_size: -; d_call: -; v_call: TRBV30; j_call: TRBJ1-1; cdr3_nt: TGTGCCTGGAGTGCGCACCCAACCAGGGGCCCCGCTGAAGCTTTCTTT; cdr3_aa: CAWSAHPTRGPAEAFF
clone_size: -; d_call: -; v_call: TRBV11-2; j_call: TRBJ1-1; cdr3_nt: TGTGCCAGCAGCCAAGAAATGGGAGCGAACACTGAAGCTTTCTTT; cdr3_aa: CASSQEMGANTEAFF
clone_size: -; d_call: TRBD1; v_call: TRBV11-2; j_call: TRBJ2-7; cdr3_nt: TGTGCCAGCAGCGGACCGGGACAGGGGGCGAGAGGGGCCTACGAGCAGTACTTC; cdr3_aa: CASSGPGQGARGAYEQYF